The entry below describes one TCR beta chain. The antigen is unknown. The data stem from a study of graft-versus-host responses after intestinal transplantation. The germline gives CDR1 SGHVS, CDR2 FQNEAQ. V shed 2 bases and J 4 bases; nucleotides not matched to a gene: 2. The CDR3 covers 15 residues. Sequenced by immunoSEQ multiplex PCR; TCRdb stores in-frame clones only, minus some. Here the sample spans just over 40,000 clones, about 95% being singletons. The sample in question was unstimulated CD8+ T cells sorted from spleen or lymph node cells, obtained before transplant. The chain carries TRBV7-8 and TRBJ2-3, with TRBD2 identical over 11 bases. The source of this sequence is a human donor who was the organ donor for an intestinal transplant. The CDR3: CASSLISGGADTQYF. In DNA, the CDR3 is TGTGCCAGCAGCTTAATTAGCGGGGGGGCAGATACGCAGTATTTT.